This T cell receptor beta chain was identified in a study of cytomegalovirus exposure and HLA in healthy donors. The PCR employed 60 Vbeta primers together with 13 Jbeta primers. The protocol was immunoSEQ multiplex PCR, while the TCRdb copy is restricted to in-frame clones and leaves out a portion. The data contain tens of thousands of clones, roughly 80% of them singletons. Germline values: CDR1 SEHNR, CDR2 FQNEAQ (reference sequence). Trimming removed 2 bases from V and 4 bases from J; junction bases left unmatched: 5. This CDR3 is 15 amino acids long. Source material: PBMCs. The chain employs TRBV7-9 and TRBJ1-2; 9 nucleotides align to TRBD1. The TCR was taken from a man aged 25-45 years in good health and CMV-seronegative. The DNA for the CDR3 is TGTGCCAGCAGCTTAACGCAGGGACAGGGCTATGGCTACACCTTC. Protein: CASSLTQGQGYGYTF.